A single TCR beta chain is shown here with its context. Its target is unknown. This entry comes from a study of cytotoxic CD8 clonotypes in ibrutinib-treated CLL. Overall study: Response samples were taken after a median around 11 months of treatment, range 6 to 36. Samples had a mean of around 250,000 productive templates and about 93,000 productive rearrangements.

V trimming: 0 bases; J trimming: 2 bases; junction bases outside the gene matches: 0. The germline gives CDR1 SEHNR, CDR2 FQNEAQ (reference sequence). The CDR3 contains 16 residues. Study-wide results and limits: Public clonotypes were seen rarely and were contracted or stable on treatment. Baseline clonality was higher than in age-matched healthy donors and moved in step with circulating CD8+ T-cell counts.

This table comes from immunoSEQ multiplex PCR, and its TCRdb copy is limited to in-frame clones, with some not included. The table shows around 310,000 clones, with 80% occurring only once. This specimen was PBMCs, taken before ibrutinib treatment. The V gene is TRBV7-9, the J gene TRBJ2-1; 11 bases align to TRBD1. The TCR originated in a human donor with chronic lymphocytic leukemia. In DNA, the CDR3 is TGTGCCAGCAGCTTAGCGGGACAGGGGGCCTACAATGAGCAGTTCTTC. Translated: CASSLAGQGAYNEQFF.